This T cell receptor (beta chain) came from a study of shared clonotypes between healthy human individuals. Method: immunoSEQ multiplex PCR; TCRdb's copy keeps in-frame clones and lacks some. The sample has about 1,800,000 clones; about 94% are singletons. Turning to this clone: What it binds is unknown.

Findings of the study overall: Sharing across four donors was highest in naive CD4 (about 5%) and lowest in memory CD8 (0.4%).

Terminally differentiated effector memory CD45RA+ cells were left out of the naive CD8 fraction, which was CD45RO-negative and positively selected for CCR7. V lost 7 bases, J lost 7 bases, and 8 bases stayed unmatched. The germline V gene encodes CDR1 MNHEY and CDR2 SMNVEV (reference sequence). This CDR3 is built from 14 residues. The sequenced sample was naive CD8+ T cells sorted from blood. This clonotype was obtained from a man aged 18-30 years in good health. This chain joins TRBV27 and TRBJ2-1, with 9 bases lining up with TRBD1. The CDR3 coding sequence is TGTGCCAGCACCCCGGACAGGGGCGGGAATGAGCAGTTCTTC. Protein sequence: CASTPDRGGNEQFF.